A single T cell receptor beta chain is shown here with its context. The germline V gene encodes CDR1 SGHAT and CDR2 FQNNGV. The V end was cut by 3 bases, the J end by 6 bases, with 15 bases between. The length of the CDR3 is 14 residues. The PCR made use of 60 Vbeta and 13 Jbeta primers. Clones were read by immunoSEQ multiplex PCR, and TCRdb kept only the in-frame ones, dropping some. The repertoire has approximately 160,000 clones, around 68% of them found once; the top ten carry about 1.3%. This record comes from a study of cytomegalovirus exposure and HLA in healthy donors. The clonotype originates from a man aged 50 to 59 in good health and CMV-seronegative. This chain connects TRBV11-2 to TRBJ2-7; D perhaps matches TRBD1 (7 bases). Sequenced: PBMCs. The CDR3 nucleotides are TGTGCCAGCAGCTTGGGGGGACAGACCTCCGAGCAGTACTTC. Residues: CASSLGGQTSEQYF.